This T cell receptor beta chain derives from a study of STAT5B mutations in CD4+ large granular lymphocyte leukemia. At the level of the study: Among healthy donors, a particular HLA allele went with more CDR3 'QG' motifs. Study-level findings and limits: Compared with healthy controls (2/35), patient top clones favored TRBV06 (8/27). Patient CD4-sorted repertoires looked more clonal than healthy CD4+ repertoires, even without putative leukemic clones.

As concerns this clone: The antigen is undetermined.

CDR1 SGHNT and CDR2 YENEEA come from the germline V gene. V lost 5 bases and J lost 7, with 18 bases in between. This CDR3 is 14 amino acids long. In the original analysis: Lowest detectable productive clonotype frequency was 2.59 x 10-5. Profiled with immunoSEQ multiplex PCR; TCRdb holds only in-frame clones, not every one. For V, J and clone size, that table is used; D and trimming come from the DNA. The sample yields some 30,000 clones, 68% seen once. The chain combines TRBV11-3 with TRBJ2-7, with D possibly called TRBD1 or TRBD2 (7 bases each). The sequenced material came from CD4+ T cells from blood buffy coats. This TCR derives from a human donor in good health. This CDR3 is CASSSQIRGGEQYF. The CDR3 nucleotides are TGTGCCAGCAGCAGCCAAATCAGGGGGGGGGAGCAGTACTTC.